The 29 T cell receptor beta chains listed next were all sequenced from one sample in a study of beta chain features in type 1 diabetes. Study-wide findings and caveats: Among patients with Type 1 diabetes, TCRB CDR3s were moderately but significantly shorter in every one of the four CD4+ subsets.

Sequencing targeted expressed TCRB transcripts, as all isolated RNA had been reverse transcribed. The repertoire was sequenced with immunoSEQ multiplex PCR; TCRdb's copy has only in-frame clones and lacks some. This sample yields about 390,000 clones, of which over 9% are seen a single time; about 0.6% belongs to the top ten. No antigen has been identified for these receptors. Sample: central memory CD4+ T cells from blood. These receptors were collected from a man aged 25-45 years with type 1 diabetes.

The V call is TRBV29-1, the J call TRBJ1-4, with 8 nucleotides matching TRBD1. The germline V gene has CDR1 SQVTM and CDR2 ANQGSEA. Trimming at V came to 7 bases and at J to 5 bases, leaving 9 bases not matched to a gene. The CDR3 consists of 14 residues. DNA for the CDR3: TGCAGCGGCCGGGAGGGGACAGGAAATGAAAAACTGTTTTTT. It codes for CSGREGTGNEKLFF.

Only a few counts were recorded for this clone. This chain links TRBV28 with TRBJ2-7, with D possibly matching TRBD1 (6 bases). Trimming took 6 bases from V and 0 from J, leaving 9 bases between them. CDR1 MDHEN and CDR2 SYDVKM come from the germline V gene. This CDR3 comprises 13 residues. This CDR3 reads CASRRTVSYEQYF. CDR3 bases: TGTGCCAGCAGACGGACAGTCTCCTACGAGCAGTACTTC.

This clone turned up a few times. The gene calls are TRBV7-2 and TRBJ1-6; D call uncertain. Trimming left V 5 bases short and J 10 bases short, with 9 bases between. CDR3 length: 12 amino acids. Per the germline V gene, CDR1 is SGHTA and CDR2 is FQGNSA. The CDR3 reads CASSLDLSPLHF. The DNA of the CDR3 is TGTGCCAGCAGCCTCGACTTGTCACCCCTCCACTTT.

As for this clone: This sample includes further DNA sequences coding for the same CDR3. The chain employs TRBV11-3 and TRBJ2-3; D assignment may be TRBD1 or TRBD2 (5 bases each). The V gene's germline CDR1 is SGHNT and CDR2 YENEEA. The V end lost 5 bases, the J end lost 2 bases, and 11 bases lay between the germline ends. The CDR3 consists of 14 residues. CDR3 DNA: TGTGCCAGCAGCCCCCGAGGGACCACAGATACGCAGTATTTT. Its translation: CASSPRGTTDTQYF.

V gene TRBV11-2 combines with J gene TRBJ2-1; D not resolved. With 5 bases removed from V and 6 bases from J, the gap between germline ends came to 11 bases. The CDR3 covers 13 residues. Looked up from germline, CDR1 is SGHAT and CDR2 is FQNNGV. This chain's CDR3 is CASSPQPPNEQFF. The CDR3 bases are TGTGCCAGCAGCCCCCAGCCGCCCAATGAGCAGTTCTTC.

In its sample, this clone was seen a few times. The chain uses TRBV7-9 and TRBJ2-3; the match to TRBD2 covers 12 bases. The J segment lost 0 bases and the V segment lost 5 bases, leaving 3 bases of the junction unmatched. CDR1 SEHNR and CDR2 FQNEAQ come from the germline V gene (reference sequence). The CDR3 is 16 residues long. The CDR3 here is CASSLTSGRSTDTQYF. CDR3 coding DNA: TGTGCCAGCAGCCTGACTAGCGGGAGAAGCACAGATACGCAGTATTTT. The whole variable domain, remainder taken from reference TRBV7-9 and TRBJ2-3, is DTGVSQNPRHKITKRGQNVTFRCDPISEHNRLYWYRQTLGQGPEFLTYFQNEAQLEKSRLLSDRFSAERPKGSFSTLEIQRTEQGDSAMYLCASSLTSGRSTDTQYFGPGTRLTVL.

Only a few counts were recorded for this clone. The chain employs TRBV11-2 and TRBJ1-2; 7 bases match TRBD1. Germline-derived CDR1 and CDR2 are SGHAT and FQNNGV. Trimming at V came to 5 bases and at J to 2 bases, leaving 2 bases not matched to a gene. This CDR3 contains 13 residues. For the CDR3, the DNA is TGTGCCAGCAGCACAGGGGTCAACTATGGCTACACCTTC. Protein: CASSTGVNYGYTF.

This chain connects TRBV6-6 to TRBJ2-5; TRBD2 is a possible D gene (6 bases). Matching the DNA end better, TRBJ2-7 makes the J call doubtful. Germline lookup yields CDR1 MNHNY and CDR2 SVGAGI (reference sequence). The CDR3 has 16 amino acids. In DNA form, the CDR3 reads TGTGCCAGCAGTTACTCAGGCGGGATCCGGTCCTACGAGCAGTACTTC. Protein product: CASSYSGGIRSYEQYF.

The CDR3 reads CASSTPGRTTRQYF. The CDR3 DNA follows: TGTGCCAGTAGTACTCCGGGACGTACGACGCGGCAGTACTTC. The chain is built from TRBV19 and TRBJ2-7; tentatively, D is TRBD1 or TRBD2 (5 bases each). V dropped 4 bases and J dropped 9 bases, with 19 bases sitting between them. CDR1 is LNHDA, CDR2 SQIVND, per germline (reference sequence). The CDR3 consists of 14 residues.

The V call is TRBV5-5, the J call TRBJ2-2, with no clear D. This CDR3 is 14 amino acids long. Trimming removed 3 bases at V and 0 bases at J, with 6 bases between. Germline V gene lookup returns CDR1 SGHKS and CDR2 YYEKEE (reference sequence). CDR3 in DNA: TGTGCCAGCAGCTCCCTAGCGAACACCGGGGAGCTGTTTTTT. This encodes CASSSLANTGELFF.

This clone was detected a few times. The gene calls are TRBV11-2 and TRBJ2-7, with D hard to call. Germline V gene lookup returns CDR1 SGHAT and CDR2 FQNNGV. This CDR3 is 13 amino acids long. V was cut by 1 base and J by 5 bases, with 9 bases left in between. The CDR3 bases are TGTGCCAGCAGCTTAGCGCAAGCCCACGAGCAGTACTTC. Translated: CASSLAQAHEQYF.

The chain couples TRBV28 to TRBJ1-2; 7 bases line up with TRBD1. The CDR3 is made up of 12 amino acids. Trimming at V came to 5 bases and at J to 8 bases, leaving 5 bases not matched to a gene. Germline-derived CDR1 and CDR2 are MDHEN and SYDVKM. The CDR3 bases are TGTGCCAGCAGTGACAGGGAAGGCGGCTACACCTTC. Translation: CASSDREGGYTF.

The CDR3: CASSEIGATYEQYF. Here the CDR3 DNA reads TGTGCCAGCAGTGAGATTGGGGCCACCTACGAGCAGTACTTC. This chain connects TRBV6-1 to TRBJ2-7, with D perhaps matching TRBD1 (5 bases). The V and J ends lost 3 bases and 2 bases respectively, with 11 bases between them. Germline CDR1 is MNHNS and CDR2 is SASEGT. The length of the CDR3 is 14 residues.

This chain uses TRBV5-5 with TRBJ2-5; D might be TRBD2 (6 bases). V was trimmed by 5 bases and J by 5 bases, leaving 19 bases between them. The CDR3 is made up of 15 amino acids. Germline V gene data show CDR1 as SGHKS and CDR2 as YYEKEE (reference sequence). CDR3 nucleotides: TGTGCCAGCAGTCCACCGCCTGGAGGGAAGGAGACCCAGTACTTC. Protein: CASSPPPGGKETQYF.

This chain uses TRBV11-1 with TRBJ1-1; tentatively, D is TRBD1 (6 bases). Trimming cost V 2 bases and J 2 bases, with 12 bases left between them. The CDR3 totals 15 residues. CDR1 and CDR2 from the germline V gene are SGHAT and FQDESV (reference sequence). CDR3 DNA: TGTGCCAGCAGCTTAAGAGGGGGGCGAAACACTGAAGCTTTCTTT. Translating it yields CASSLRGGRNTEAFF.

Only a few counts were recorded for this clone. This CDR3 reads CSASLAGDQYF. CDR3 DNA sequence: TGCAGTGCTAGTCTAGCGGGAGACCAGTACTTC. J is TRBJ2-7 and V is TRBV20-1; 10 bases fit TRBD2. This CDR3 region has 11 residues. The ends lost 3 bases at V and 10 bases at J; junction bases unmatched: 3. The V gene's germline CDR1 is DFQATT and CDR2 SNEGSKA (reference sequence).

This clone was recorded a few times. This chain joins TRBV4-1 and TRBJ1-2; maybe TRBD1 (5 bases). The CDR3 covers 14 residues. The V gene lost 4 bases and the J gene lost 8 bases, with 17 bases spanning the gap. Germline V CDR1 and CDR2: MGHRA, YSYEKL. CDR3 sequence: CASSPRTENRGYTF. CDR3 DNA: TGCGCCAGCAGCCCTCGGACGGAGAACAGGGGCTACACCTTC.

This sequence joins TRBV6-5 and TRBJ2-3, with 8 bases lining up with TRBD1. Germline-derived CDR1 and CDR2 are MNHEY and SVGAGI. V gave up 4 bases and J gave up 11 bases; unmatched junction bases: 8. The length of the CDR3 is 13 residues. In DNA, the CDR3 is TGTGCCAGCAGTTCCCTCAGGGGGCTCCGGCAGTATTTT. As protein: CASSSLRGLRQYF.

The chain is built from TRBV5-1 and TRBJ2-2; 10 nucleotides agree with TRBD1. Losses at the gene ends were 4 bases for V and 5 bases for J; bases not matched to a gene: 5. The CDR3 length is 15 residues. CDR1 and CDR2 from the germline V gene are SGHRS and YFSETQ. The CDR3 DNA is TGCGCCAGCAGCCCTGGACAGGGGGGTACCGGGGAGCTGTTTTTT. This gives the protein CASSPGQGGTGELFF.

This clone was seen more than once but under ten times. The gene calls are TRBV18 and TRBJ2-7; TRBD2 matches 11 bases. CDR1 and CDR2 (germline): KGHSH, LQKENI. CDR3 length equals 16 residues. V dropped 1 base and J dropped 5; count of bases not matched to a gene: 7. The CDR3 DNA reads as TGTGCCAGCTCACCACTACTAGCGGGAGCTGGCCACGAGCAGTACTTC. Its protein is CASSPLLAGAGHEQYF.

The rearrangement uses TRBV19 and TRBJ1-1; D gene unclear. The ends were cut back, 9 bases at V and 0 bases at J, with 17 bases in the middle. CDR3 length: 15 residues. The germline gives CDR1 LNHDA, CDR2 SQIVND (reference sequence). CDR3 sequence reads: CASLPGEGMNTEAFF. The CDR3 DNA sequence: TGTGCCAGCCTCCCCGGGGAGGGAATGAACACTGAAGCTTTCTTT. Looking up the rest from reference TRBV19 and TRBJ1-1 gives the full variable domain: DGGITQSPKYLFRKEGQNVTLSCEQNLNHDAMYWYRQDPGQGLRLIYYSQIVNDFQKGDIAEGYSVSREKKESFPLTVTSAQKNPTAFYLCASLPGEGMNTEAFFGQGTRLTVV.

The chain employs TRBV5-4 and TRBJ1-1; a possible D gene is TRBD1 (5 bases). This CDR3 spans 15 amino acids. V lost 3 bases and J lost 8, with 20 bases in between. From germline, CDR1 is SGHNT and CDR2 YYREEE (reference sequence). The CDR3 sequence is CASSSKAGMLKEAFF. CDR3 coding DNA: TGTGCCAGCAGCTCTAAGGCAGGGATGCTGAAAGAAGCTTTCTTT.

This clone came up a few times. The sample has other DNA sequences that encode this CDR3 too. The V call is TRBV29-1, the J call TRBJ1-2; D uncertain. Trimming cost V 5 bases and J 5 bases, with 9 bases left between them. Germline assignment: CDR1 SQVTM and CDR2 ANQGSEA. The CDR3 runs to 11 residues. This CDR3 is CSVSDGYGYTF. CDR3 DNA: TGCAGCGTTTCGGACGGGTATGGCTACACCTTC.

This chain joins TRBV6-6 and TRBJ1-5, with a tentative D call TRBD1 (6 bases). With 4 bases removed from V and 6 bases from J, the gap between germline ends came to 19 bases. Looked up from germline, CDR1 is MNHNY and CDR2 is SVGAGI (reference sequence). The CDR3 is 16 residues long. CDR3 in amino acids: CASSFNEGGTGQPQHF. The CDR3 coding sequence is TGTGCCAGCAGTTTTAACGAGGGGGGCACGGGTCAGCCCCAGCATTTT.

This clone was seen a few times. The CDR3 region is CASSIDGHYGYTF. The CDR3, as DNA: TGTGCCAGCAGTATCGACGGGCACTATGGCTACACCTTC. The chain couples TRBV6-1 to TRBJ1-2; D call uncertain. The length of the CDR3 is 13 residues. Between the trimmed V and J ends, which lost 5 bases and 3 bases, there was a span of 10 bases. Germline CDR1 MNHNS, CDR2 SASEGT.

The chain employs TRBV7-6 and TRBJ2-5; 7 nucleotides align to TRBD2. The V segment lost 1 base and the J segment 2 bases; nucleotides outside the gene matches: 4. This CDR3 has 15 amino acids. Germline V gene sequence: CDR1 SGHVS, CDR2 FNYEAQ. The CDR3 bases are TGTGCCAGCAGCTTAGGGGCGGGAGAGCAAGAGACCCAGTACTTC. Its protein product is CASSLGAGEQETQYF.

The CDR3 nucleotides are TGTGCCATCAGAGAAACAGGGAAAGAGCAGTACTTC. Its protein product is CAIRETGKEQYF. This chain links TRBV10-3 with TRBJ2-5; a weak D match, TRBD1 (6 bases). The CDR3 spans 12 residues. Germline CDR1 ENHRY, CDR2 SYGVKD. Deletions cut 6 bases from V and 11 bases from J, with 16 bases between.

In this sample, this clone is medium-sized. The chain couples TRBV7-2 to TRBJ2-1; D is ambiguous. CDR1 and CDR2 (germline): SGHTA, FQGNSA. The CDR3 contains 16 residues. V was trimmed by 5 bases and J by 0 bases, leaving 14 bases between them. CDR3: CASSPNQPSSYNEQFF. As DNA, the CDR3 is TGTGCCAGCAGCCCAAATCAACCCAGCTCCTACAATGAGCAGTTCTTC.

This clone appeared many times. V is TRBV6-6 and J is TRBJ1-1; 9 nucleotides line up with TRBD1. V lost 5 bases, J lost 10 bases, and 5 bases stayed unmatched. This CDR3 is built from 12 residues. Looked up from germline, CDR1 is MNHNY and CDR2 is SVGAGI (reference sequence). The CDR3 DNA reads as TGTGCCAGCAGTCTACAGGGGGCGAGAGCTTTCTTT. Translating it yields CASSLQGARAFF.